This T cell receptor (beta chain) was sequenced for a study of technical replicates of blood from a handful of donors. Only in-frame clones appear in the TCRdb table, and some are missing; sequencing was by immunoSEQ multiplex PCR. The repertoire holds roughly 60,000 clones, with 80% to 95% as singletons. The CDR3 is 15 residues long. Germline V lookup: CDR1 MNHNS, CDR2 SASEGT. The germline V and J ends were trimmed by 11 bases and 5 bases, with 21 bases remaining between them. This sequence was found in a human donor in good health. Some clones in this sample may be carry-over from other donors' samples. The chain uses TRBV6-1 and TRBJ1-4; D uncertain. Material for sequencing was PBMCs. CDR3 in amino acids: CAAGTTPSRNEKLFF. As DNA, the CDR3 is TGTGCCGCGGGTACGACCCCGAGCCGAAATGAAAAACTGTTTTTT.